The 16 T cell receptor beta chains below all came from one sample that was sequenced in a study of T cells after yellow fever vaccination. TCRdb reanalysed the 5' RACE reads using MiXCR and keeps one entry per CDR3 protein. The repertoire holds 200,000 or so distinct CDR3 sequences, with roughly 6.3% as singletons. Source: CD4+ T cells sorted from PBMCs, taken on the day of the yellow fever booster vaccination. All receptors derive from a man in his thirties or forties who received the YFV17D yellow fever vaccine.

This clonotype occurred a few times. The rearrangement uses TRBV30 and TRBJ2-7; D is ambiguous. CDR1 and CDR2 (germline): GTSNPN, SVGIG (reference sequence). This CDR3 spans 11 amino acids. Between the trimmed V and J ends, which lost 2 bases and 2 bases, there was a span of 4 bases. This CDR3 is CAWSTAYEQYF. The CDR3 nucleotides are TGTGCCTGGAGTACTGCCTACGAGCAGTACTTC.

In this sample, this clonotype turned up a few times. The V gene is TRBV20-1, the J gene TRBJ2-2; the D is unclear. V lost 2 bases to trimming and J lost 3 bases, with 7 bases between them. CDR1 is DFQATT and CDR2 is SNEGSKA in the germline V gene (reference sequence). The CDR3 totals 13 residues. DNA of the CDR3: TGCAGTGCTAGATCAAGAGACACCGGGGAGCTGTTTTTT. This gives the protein CSARSRDTGELFF.

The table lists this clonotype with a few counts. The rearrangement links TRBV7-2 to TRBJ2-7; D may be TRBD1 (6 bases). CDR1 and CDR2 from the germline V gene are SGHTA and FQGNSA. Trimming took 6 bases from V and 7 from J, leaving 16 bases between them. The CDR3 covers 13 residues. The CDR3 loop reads CASRYRDEGEQYF. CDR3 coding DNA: TGTGCCAGCAGGTACAGGGATGAGGGAGAGCAGTACTTC. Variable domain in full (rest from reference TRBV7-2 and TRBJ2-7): GAGVSQSPSNKVTEKGKDVELRCDPISGHTALYWYRQSLGQGLEFLIYFQGNSAPDKSGLPSDRFSAERTGGSVSTLTIQRTQQEDSAVYLCASRYRDEGEQYFGPGTRLTVT.

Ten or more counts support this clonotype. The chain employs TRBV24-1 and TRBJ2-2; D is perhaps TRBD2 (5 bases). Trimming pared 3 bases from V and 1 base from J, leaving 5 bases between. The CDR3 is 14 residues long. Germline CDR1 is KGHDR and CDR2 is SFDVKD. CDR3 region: CATSDAGNTGELFF. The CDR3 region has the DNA TGTGCCACCAGTGATGCGGGGAACACCGGGGAGCTGTTTTTT.

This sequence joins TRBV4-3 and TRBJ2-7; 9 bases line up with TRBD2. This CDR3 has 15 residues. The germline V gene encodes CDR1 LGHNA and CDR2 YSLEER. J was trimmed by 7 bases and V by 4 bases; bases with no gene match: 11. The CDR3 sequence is CASSPVAGASPEQYF. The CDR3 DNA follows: TGCGCCAGCAGCCCTGTAGCGGGAGCCTCTCCGGAGCAGTACTTC.

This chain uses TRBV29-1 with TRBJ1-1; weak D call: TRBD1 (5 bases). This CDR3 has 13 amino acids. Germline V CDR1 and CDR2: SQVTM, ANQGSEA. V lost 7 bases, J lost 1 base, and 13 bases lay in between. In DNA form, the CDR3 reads TGCAGCGCCGGGGGACGTAGGAACACTGAAGCTTTCTTT. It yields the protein CSAGGRRNTEAFF.

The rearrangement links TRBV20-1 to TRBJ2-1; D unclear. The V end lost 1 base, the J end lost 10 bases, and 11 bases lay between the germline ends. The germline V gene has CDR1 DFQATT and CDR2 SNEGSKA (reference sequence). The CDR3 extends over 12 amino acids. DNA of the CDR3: TGCAGTGCTAGAGCAGGTTTTTCGGAGCAGTTCTTC. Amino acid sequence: CSARAGFSEQFF.

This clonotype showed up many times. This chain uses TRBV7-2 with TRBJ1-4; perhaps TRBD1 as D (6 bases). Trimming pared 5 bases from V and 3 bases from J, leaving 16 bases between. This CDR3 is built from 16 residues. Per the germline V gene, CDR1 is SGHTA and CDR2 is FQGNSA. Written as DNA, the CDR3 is TGTGCCAGCAGCCAGACGACGGGACACCCTAATGAAAAACTGTTTTTT. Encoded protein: CASSQTTGHPNEKLFF.

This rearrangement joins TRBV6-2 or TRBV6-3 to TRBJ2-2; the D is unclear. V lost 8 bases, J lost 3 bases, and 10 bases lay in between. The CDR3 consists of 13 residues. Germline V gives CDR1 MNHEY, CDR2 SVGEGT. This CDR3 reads CASDDGYTGELFF. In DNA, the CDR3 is TGTGCCAGCGACGACGGATACACCGGGGAGCTGTTTTTT.

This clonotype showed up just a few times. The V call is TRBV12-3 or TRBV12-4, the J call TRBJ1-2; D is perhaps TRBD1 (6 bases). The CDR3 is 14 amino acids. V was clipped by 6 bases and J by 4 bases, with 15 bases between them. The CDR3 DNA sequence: TGTGCCAGCAGCCCTGGACAGAACCCCTATGGCTACACCTTC. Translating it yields CASSPGQNPYGYTF.

The CDR3 DNA follows: TGCAGTGCCCCTAACGGGGTATCGGGGGCTTTCTTT. It is translated as CSAPNGVSGAFF. This chain joins TRBV20-1 and TRBJ1-1; D gene unclear. V was shortened by 6 bases and J by 11 bases, with 19 bases between the two germline ends. The CDR3 sequence is 12 residues long. Germline-derived CDR1 and CDR2 are DFQATT and SNEGSKA (reference sequence).

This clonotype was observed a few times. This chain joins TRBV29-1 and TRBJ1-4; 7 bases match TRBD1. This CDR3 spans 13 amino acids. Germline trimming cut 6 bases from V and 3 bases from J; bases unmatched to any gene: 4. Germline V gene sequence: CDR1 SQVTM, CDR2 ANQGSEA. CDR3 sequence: CSVTTGSNEKLFF. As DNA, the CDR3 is TGCAGCGTCACGACAGGGTCTAATGAAAAACTGTTTTTT.

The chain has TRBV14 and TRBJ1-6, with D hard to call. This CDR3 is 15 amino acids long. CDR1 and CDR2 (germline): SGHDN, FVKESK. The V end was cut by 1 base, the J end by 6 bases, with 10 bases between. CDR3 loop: CASSQGRASNSPLHF. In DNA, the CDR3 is TGTGCCAGCAGCCAAGGACGAGCTTCTAATTCACCCCTCCACTTT.

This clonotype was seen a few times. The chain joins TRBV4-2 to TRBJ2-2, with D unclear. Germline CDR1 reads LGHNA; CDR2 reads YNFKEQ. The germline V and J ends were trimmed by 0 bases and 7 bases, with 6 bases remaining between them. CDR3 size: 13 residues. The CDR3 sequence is CASSQESYGELFF. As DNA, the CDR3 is TGTGCCAGCAGCCAAGAATCTTACGGGGAGCTGTTTTTT.

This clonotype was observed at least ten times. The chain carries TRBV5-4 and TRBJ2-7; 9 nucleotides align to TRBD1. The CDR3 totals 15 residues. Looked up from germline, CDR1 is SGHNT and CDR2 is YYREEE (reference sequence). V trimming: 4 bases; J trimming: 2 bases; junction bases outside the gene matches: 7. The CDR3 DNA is TGTGCCAGCAGCCCGGACAGGGGTAGCGCCTACGAGCAGTACTTC. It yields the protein CASSPDRGSAYEQYF. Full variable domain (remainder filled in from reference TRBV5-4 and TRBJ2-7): ETGVTQSPTHLIKTRGQQVTLRCSSQSGHNTVSWYQQALGQGPQFIFQYYREEENGRGNFPPRFSGLQFPNYSSELNVNALELDDSALYLCASSPDRGSAYEQYFGPGTRLTVT.

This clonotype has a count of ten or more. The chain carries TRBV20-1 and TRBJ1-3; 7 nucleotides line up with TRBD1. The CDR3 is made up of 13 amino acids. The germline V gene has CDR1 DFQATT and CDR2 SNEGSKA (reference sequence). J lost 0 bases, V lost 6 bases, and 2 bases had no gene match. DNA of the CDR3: TGCAGTGCAAGGACAGGCTCTGGAAACACCATATATTTT. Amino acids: CSARTGSGNTIYF.